Below, 13 T cell receptor beta chains from the same sample are listed, as sequenced in a study of blood T cell repertoires in COVID-19. Using immunoSEQ multiplex PCR, the repertoire was profiled, and TCRdb retains in-frame clones only, with some absent. Of about 46,000 clones listed, about 86% are singletons. Input material: peripheral blood. These receptors originate from an older man with active COVID-19.

The chain links TRBV13 to TRBJ2-3, with TRBD1 as a possible D gene (7 bases). Germline lookup yields CDR1 PRHDT and CDR2 FYEKMQ (reference sequence). The V gene lost 5 bases and the J gene lost 4 bases, with 16 bases spanning the gap. The CDR3 extends over 15 amino acids. The CDR3 loop reads CASSQGGGRADTQYF. CDR3 DNA sequence: TGTGCCAGCAGCCAGGGGGGCGGGCGCGCAGATACGCAGTATTTT.

This clone was counted once. This chain joins TRBV21-1 and TRBJ2-3; the D call in the table, TRBD2, was not verified against the DNA. TRBV21-1 is noted as a pseudogene. This CDR3 region has 17 residues. Written as DNA, the CDR3 is TGTGCCAGCAGCAAATCTAGCGGGAGCAAGGACACAGATACGCAGTATTTT. This translates into CASSKSSGSKDTDTQYF.

The rearrangement links TRBV7-8 to TRBJ1-1; 9 positions agree with TRBD1. Trimming removed 5 bases from V and 5 bases from J; junction bases left unmatched: 6. Per the germline V gene, CDR1 is SGHVS and CDR2 is FQNEAQ. The CDR3 has 14 residues. DNA for the CDR3: TGTGCCAGCAGCCCCGGGACAGGGCGAACTGAAGCTTTCTTT. Encoded protein: CASSPGTGRTEAFF. Full variable domain (rest looked up from reference TRBV7-8 and TRBJ1-1): GAGVSQSPRYKVAKRGQDVALRCDPISGHVSLFWYQQALGQGPEFLTYFQNEAQLDKSGLPSDRFFAERPEGSVSTLKIQRTQQEDSAVYLCASSPGTGRTEAFFGQGTRLTVV.

This sequence joins TRBV5-1 and TRBJ1-4; D is unclear. V was cut by 1 base and J by 0 bases, with 7 bases left in between. The CDR3 extends over 15 amino acids. The germline V gene encodes CDR1 SGHRS and CDR2 YFSETQ. For the CDR3, the DNA is TGCGCCAGCAGCTTGCAGGTTGCAACTAATGAAAAACTGTTTTTT. Protein: CASSLQVATNEKLFF.

This chain joins TRBV7-2 and TRBJ2-7; D perhaps matches TRBD2 (6 bases). CDR3 size: 14 residues. The germline V gene encodes CDR1 SGHTA and CDR2 FQGNSA. Trimming stripped 5 bases from V and 3 bases from J, with 14 bases between. CDR3 protein: CASSPATGVYEQYF. CDR3 bases: TGTGCCAGCAGCCCCGCCACGGGGGTCTACGAGCAGTACTTC. Full variable domain (remainder filled in from reference TRBV7-2 and TRBJ2-7): GAGVSQSPSNKVTEKGKDVELRCDPISGHTALYWYRQSLGQGLEFLIYFQGNSAPDKSGLPSDRFSAERTGGSVSTLTIQRTQQEDSAVYLCASSPATGVYEQYFGPGTRLTVT.

The genes are TRBV27 and TRBJ2-7, with TRBD1 matching 10 bases. CDR1 and CDR2 (germline): MNHEY, SMNVEV (reference sequence). The CDR3 runs to 14 residues. With 7 bases clipped from V and 1 base from J, the junction kept 4 bases outside the gene matches. The CDR3 DNA reads TGTGCCAGCACCCGGACAGGGGGTTCCTACGAGCAGTACTTC. Protein: CASTRTGGSYEQYF.

This rearrangement joins TRBV3-1 (or the pseudogene TRBV3-2) to TRBJ2-5; 8 bases line up with TRBD2. V lost 1 base and J lost 6; bases outside the gene matches: 13. Germline loops: CDR1 LGHDT, CDR2 YNNKEL (reference sequence). There are 17 residues in the CDR3. The CDR3 reads CASSQGGAGGASQTQYF. The CDR3 DNA is TGTGCCAGCAGCCAAGGTGGCGCGGGAGGAGCCAGCCAGACCCAGTACTTC.

This clone was seen just once. The chain uses TRBV9 and TRBJ2-1; 7 positions agree with TRBD2. This CDR3 contains 13 residues. With 0 bases clipped from V and 7 bases from J, the junction kept 1 base outside the gene matches. Germline CDR1 SGDLS, CDR2 YYNGEE. The CDR3 region has the DNA TGTGCCAGCAGCGTAGAGGGACTAAATGAGCAGTTCTTC. Its translation is CASSVEGLNEQFF.

The rearrangement links TRBV18 to TRBJ2-1; the match to TRBD2 covers 13 bases. This CDR3 has 15 residues. After removal of 3 bases from V and 6 bases from J, the junction contained 2 bases not matched to a gene. From germline, CDR1 is KGHSH and CDR2 LQKENI. CDR3 sequence (DNA): TGTGCCAGCTCACCCGGGACTAGCGGGATCAATGAGCAGTTCTTC. Its protein product is CASSPGTSGINEQFF.

V gene TRBV5-1 combines with J gene TRBJ1-1; D uncertain. The V end was cut by 4 bases, the J end by 4 bases, with 17 bases between. Germline V lookup: CDR1 SGHRS, CDR2 YFSETQ. The CDR3 consists of 15 residues. CDR3 nucleotides: TGCGCCAGCAGCACGGCCGGGGTCATAGGCACTGAAGCTTTCTTT. The encoded protein is CASSTAGVIGTEAFF.

This chain connects TRBV13 to TRBJ2-1, with 14 positions matching TRBD2. V gave up 5 bases and J gave up 6 bases; unmatched junction bases: 6. In germline, CDR1 is PRHDT, CDR2 FYEKMQ (reference sequence). This CDR3 has 16 amino acids. CDR3 amino acids: CASSPRLAGGVNEQFF. The DNA for the CDR3 is TGTGCCAGCAGCCCCCGACTAGCGGGAGGGGTCAATGAGCAGTTCTTC.

The rearrangement uses TRBV7-9 and TRBJ2-1; D unresolved. CDR1 and CDR2 (germline): SEHNR, FQNEAQ (reference sequence). The CDR3 totals 14 residues. V dropped 2 bases and J dropped 1 base, with 6 bases sitting between them. CDR3 residues: CASSLYRSYNEQFF. CDR3 DNA sequence: TGTGCCAGCAGCTTATATCGGTCCTACAATGAGCAGTTCTTC.

This clone was observed a single time. The chain is built from TRBV29-1 and TRBJ2-3; D is undetermined. This CDR3 comprises 15 residues. V lost 4 bases and J lost 2, with 16 bases in between. CDR1 is SQVTM, CDR2 ANQGSEA, per germline. The CDR3 nucleotides are TGCAGCGTTGCTCACTCGCAAACGAACACAGATACGCAGTATTTT. Translating gives CSVAHSQTNTDTQYF.